The rows below give T cell receptor beta chains drawn from one sample of a study of T and B cells in COVID-19 patients. TCRdb re-analysed the multiplex PCR reads in MiXCR, keeping a single row per CDR3 protein. The sample has 4,000 to 5,500 distinct CDR3 sequences; 25% to 30% are singletons. Sequenced material: blood. The receptors come from a human donor with active COVID-19. The conserved cysteine and the conserved F or W are not part of the CDR3 here. The D gene is left open where the match is weak.

D: TRBD2
V: TRBV6-5
CDR3: ASPPSPGLAAGSYNEQF

D: NA
V: TRBV15
CDR3: ATSRARGAGGNTIY

D: NA
V: TRBV25-1
CDR3: ASTTLGAGETQY

D: NA
V: TRBV27
CDR3: ASSLAGVNEQF

D: TRBD1
V: TRBV7-9
CDR3: ASSRGTGVLETQY

D: TRBD2
V: TRBV27
CDR3: ASSPLAGNTGELF

D: NA
V: TRBV24-1
CDR3: ATSGVPGDTQY

D: NA
V: TRBV11-1
CDR3: ASSRTGNTGELF

D: NA
V: TRBV6-1
CDR3: ASKGINSNQPQH

D: TRBD1
V: TRBV30
CDR3: ACPMGQGVTYGYT

D: NA
V: TRBV5-1
CDR3: ASSLAPLTYEQY

D: NA
V: TRBV28
CDR3: ASSLDRQGSTDTQY

D: NA
V: TRBV7-2
CDR3: ASSLAFPNSPLH

D: TRBD2
V: TRBV4-3
CDR3: ASSQDGVLGGYEQY

D: TRBD1
V: TRBV11-1
CDR3: ASSPWTGESYEQY

D: NA
V: TRBV29-1
CDR3: SVEVTVRGYEQY

D: TRBD2
V: TRBV2
CDR3: ASGGVAASDGGEQF

D: NA
V: TRBV4-3
CDR3: ASSQDNRPNEQF

D: NA
V: TRBV6-1
CDR3: ASSGASERRGNQPQH

D: NA
V: TRBV5-5
CDR3: ASSFLQGFNEQY

D: TRBD2
V: TRBV7-9
CDR3: ASSPNSGGETQY